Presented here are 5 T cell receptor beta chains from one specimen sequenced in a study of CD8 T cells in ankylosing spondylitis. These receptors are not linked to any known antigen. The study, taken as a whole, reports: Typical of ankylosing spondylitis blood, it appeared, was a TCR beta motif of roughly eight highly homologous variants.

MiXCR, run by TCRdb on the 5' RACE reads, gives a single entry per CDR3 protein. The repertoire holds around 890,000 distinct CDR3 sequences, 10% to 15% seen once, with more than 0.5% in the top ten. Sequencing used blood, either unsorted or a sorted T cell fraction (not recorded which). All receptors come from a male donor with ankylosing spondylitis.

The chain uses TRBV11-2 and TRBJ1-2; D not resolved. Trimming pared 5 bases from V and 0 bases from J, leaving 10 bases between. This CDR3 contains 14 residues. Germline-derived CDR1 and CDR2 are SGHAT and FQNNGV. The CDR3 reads CASSQQTTNYGYTF. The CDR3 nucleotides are TGTGCCAGCAGCCAACAGACCACTAACTATGGCTACACCTTC.

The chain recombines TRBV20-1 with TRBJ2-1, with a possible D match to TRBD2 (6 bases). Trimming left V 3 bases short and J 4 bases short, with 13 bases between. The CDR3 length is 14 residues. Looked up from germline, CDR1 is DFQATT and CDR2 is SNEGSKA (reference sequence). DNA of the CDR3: TGCAGTGCTAGTTCGCCTAGCGAATACAATGAGCAGTTCTTC. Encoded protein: CSASSPSEYNEQFF.

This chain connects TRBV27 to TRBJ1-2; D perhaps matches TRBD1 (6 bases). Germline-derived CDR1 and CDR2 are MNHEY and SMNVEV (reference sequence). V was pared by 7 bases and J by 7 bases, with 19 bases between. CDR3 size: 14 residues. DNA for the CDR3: TGTGCCAGCACCCGCCAAGGGGGAGTAGGTGGCTACACCTTC. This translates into CASTRQGGVGGYTF.

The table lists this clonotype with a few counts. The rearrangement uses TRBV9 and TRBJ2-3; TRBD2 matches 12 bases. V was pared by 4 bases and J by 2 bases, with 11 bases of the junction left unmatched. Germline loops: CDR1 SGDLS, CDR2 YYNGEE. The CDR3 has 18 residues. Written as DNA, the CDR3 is TGTGCCAGCAGCTTACTCGGACTAGCGGGGTCGGCCACAGATACGCAGTATTTT. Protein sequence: CASSLLGLAGSATDTQYF.

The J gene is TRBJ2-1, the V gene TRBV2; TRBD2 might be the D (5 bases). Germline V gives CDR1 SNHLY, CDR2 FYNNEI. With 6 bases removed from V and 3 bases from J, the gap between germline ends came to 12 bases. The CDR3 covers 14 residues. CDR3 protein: CASSKSGYYNEQFF. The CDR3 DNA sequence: TGTGCCAGCAGCAAAAGCGGTTACTACAATGAGCAGTTCTTC.